The 19 T cell receptor beta chains presented below share a single source sample, sequenced in a study of identical twins. MiXCR, run by TCRdb on the 5' RACE reads, gives a single entry per CDR3 protein. The data show 400,000 to 600,000 distinct CDR3 sequences, about a fifth seen once. The same data also went into a second study, on yellow fever vaccine responses in identical twins.

Sequencing used CD4+ T cells sorted from blood. These receptor sequences come from a woman younger than 35 in good health.

In its sample, this clonotype was seen many times. The chain recombines TRBV5-5 with TRBJ2-1, with 7 bases identical to TRBD1. Germline V gene lookup returns CDR1 SGHKS and CDR2 YYEKEE (reference sequence). The CDR3 covers 14 residues. V shed 5 bases, J shed 8 bases, and the junction held 10 bases outside the gene matches. This CDR3 reads CASRKGGSADEQFF. The CDR3 bases are TGTGCCAGCAGGAAAGGGGGCTCGGCGGATGAGCAGTTCTTC.

This clonotype was recorded a few times. The rearrangement joins TRBV4-1 to TRBJ2-3, with 10 bases fitting TRBD2. The CDR3 totals 16 residues. V shed 4 bases, J shed 7 bases, and the junction held 11 bases outside the gene matches. Germline V lookup: CDR1 MGHRA, CDR2 YSYEKL. CDR3 sequence (DNA): TGCGCCAGCAGCCCCCTGCCTTCTAGCGGGAGCCATACGCAGTATTTT. This translates into CASSPLPSSGSHTQYF.

This clonotype was observed a single time. This rearrangement joins TRBV5-8 to TRBJ1-4; 7 bases map to TRBD1. CDR1 is SGHTS and CDR2 is YDEGEE in the germline V gene. V was clipped by 1 base and J by 2 bases; unmatched bases: 5. The CDR3 contains 16 residues. This CDR3 reads CASSLSLGQTNEKLFF. CDR3 bases: TGTGCCAGCAGCTTGAGCCTGGGACAGACTAATGAAAAACTGTTTTTT.

This clonotype was seen ten or more times. The rearrangement joins TRBV7-2 to TRBJ2-3, with D perhaps matching TRBD2 (7 bases). Deletions cut 6 bases from V and 2 bases from J, with 21 bases between. Germline assignment: CDR1 SGHTA and CDR2 FQGNSA. This CDR3 is 17 amino acids long. The CDR3 spells CASRPWGGFQLTDTQYF. CDR3 bases: TGTGCCAGCAGGCCGTGGGGGGGCTTCCAACTCACAGATACGCAGTATTTT.

This clonotype appeared a few times. The genes are TRBV7-9 and TRBJ1-1; no reliable D call. The CDR3 length is 14 residues. V was shortened by 4 bases and J by 0 bases, with 9 bases between the two germline ends. The germline CDR1 and CDR2 sequences are SEHNR and FQNEAQ (reference sequence). The CDR3 region has the DNA TGTGCCAGCAGCTCTCGGAACATGAACACTGAAGCTTTCTTT. Amino acid sequence: CASSSRNMNTEAFF.

The table lists this clonotype with a few counts. This rearrangement joins TRBV5-1 to TRBJ2-3, with 7 bases fitting TRBD2. Germline values: CDR1 SGHRS, CDR2 YFSETQ. The junction had 7 bases not matched to a gene; V was cut back by 9 bases and J by 0 bases. The CDR3 consists of 14 residues. The CDR3: CATTRGESTDTQYF. Here the CDR3 DNA reads TGCGCCACCACCCGGGGGGAAAGCACAGATACGCAGTATTTT.

The chain joins TRBV7-2 to TRBJ1-2; TRBD1 might be the D (6 bases). The ends were cut back, 2 bases at V and 4 bases at J, with 17 bases in the middle. CDR3 length equals 16 residues. Germline loops: CDR1 SGHTA, CDR2 FQGNSA. This CDR3 reads CASSLFGGASGYGYTF. The DNA for the CDR3 is TGTGCCAGCAGCTTATTTGGGGGGGCCAGCGGCTATGGCTACACCTTC.

This chain connects TRBV6-1 to TRBJ1-5; no reliable D call. CDR3 size: 15 residues. Germline CDR1 is MNHNS and CDR2 is SASEGT. The ends were cut back, 6 bases at V and 0 bases at J, with 12 bases in the middle. The CDR3 DNA reads as TGTGCCAGCAGGACTAAGACGGCTAGCAATCAGCCCCAGCATTTT. Protein product: CASRTKTASNQPQHF.

The chain combines TRBV6-2 or TRBV6-3 with TRBJ2-1, with D maybe TRBD1 (5 bases). Trimming removed 1 base from V and 16 bases from J, with 20 bases in between. From germline, CDR1 is MNHEY and CDR2 SVGEGT. This CDR3 is 14 amino acids long. CDR3: CASSYLSRADFAFF. In DNA form, the CDR3 reads TGTGCCAGCAGTTACTTATCCAGGGCCGACTTTGCTTTCTTC.

This clonotype was picked up a small number of times. This chain joins TRBV2 and TRBJ1-1; D is uncertain. The V and J ends lost 6 bases and 2 bases respectively, with 7 bases between them. CDR1 is SNHLY and CDR2 is FYNNEI in the germline V gene. The CDR3 spans 12 residues. The CDR3 spells CASRQSNTEAFF. The CDR3 DNA is TGTGCCAGCAGACAATCCAACACTGAAGCTTTCTTT.

The CDR3 spells CATSRQGGFYNEQFF. The DNA of the CDR3 is TGTGCCACCAGCAGACAGGGGGGTTTCTACAATGAGCAGTTCTTC. The chain links TRBV15 to TRBJ2-1; D might be TRBD1 (7 bases). CDR1 and CDR2 (germline): LNHNV, YYDKDF (reference sequence). V was trimmed by 2 bases and J by 3 bases, leaving 11 bases between them. The CDR3 extends over 15 amino acids. The full variable domain, rest sourced from reference TRBV15 and TRBJ2-1, is DAMVIQNPRYQVTQFGKPVTLSCSQTLNHNVMYWYQQKSSQAPKLLFHYYDKDFNNEADTPDNFQSRRPNTSFCFLDIRSPGLGDTAMYLCATSRQGGFYNEQFFGPGTRLTVL.

This clonotype was seen only a few times. J is TRBJ2-1 and V is TRBV6-5; D may match TRBD1 or TRBD2 (5 bases each). CDR1 MNHEY and CDR2 SVGAGI come from the germline V gene. This CDR3 is 14 amino acids long. The germline V and J ends were trimmed by 0 bases and 9 bases, with 12 bases remaining between them. CDR3 nucleotides: TGTGCCAGCAGTTACTCGAGGGGTAAGGGTGAGCAGTTCTTC. This encodes CASSYSRGKGEQFF.

This chain connects TRBV2 to TRBJ2-7; perhaps TRBD1 as D (5 bases). Per the germline V gene, CDR1 is SNHLY and CDR2 is FYNNEI. Trimming took 8 bases from V and 1 from J, leaving 12 bases between them. The length of the CDR3 is 13 residues. This CDR3 reads CASQKGPSYEQYV. In DNA form, the CDR3 reads TGTGCCAGCCAGAAGGGGCCTTCCTACGAGCAGTACGTC.

This clonotype has just a few counts. The CDR3 reads CASSLVAGVVTGELFF. In nucleotides, the CDR3 is TGCGCCAGCAGCTTGGTGGCAGGAGTGGTTACCGGGGAGCTGTTTTTT. The chain carries TRBV5-1 and TRBJ2-2; D not resolved. The CDR3 runs 16 residues. Deletions cut 0 bases from V and 5 bases from J, with 14 bases between. Germline V lookup: CDR1 SGHRS, CDR2 YFSETQ.

The chain has TRBV28 and TRBJ2-3, with 7 bases identical to TRBD2. Germline V gene data show CDR1 as MDHEN and CDR2 as SYDVKM. V lost 3 bases, J lost 2 bases, and 5 bases stayed unmatched. This CDR3 comprises 15 residues. The CDR3 sequence: CASSLWLADTDTQYF. CDR3 bases: TGTGCCAGCAGTTTGTGGCTAGCGGACACAGATACGCAGTATTTT.

The J gene is TRBJ2-7, the V gene TRBV20-1; D gene uncertain. The CDR3 has 11 residues. The V gene's germline CDR1 is DFQATT and CDR2 SNEGSKA (reference sequence). V lost 0 bases and J lost 4, with 4 bases in between. Written as DNA, the CDR3 is TGCAGTGCTAGAGATCTTTACGAGCAGTACTTC. The encoded protein is CSARDLYEQYF.

This clonotype came up a few times. At one of its ends the junction is not consistent with the germline gene, which may arise from a read error. The gene calls are TRBV29-1 and TRBJ1-1, with no clear D. Germline V gives CDR1 SQVTM, CDR2 ANQGSEA. This CDR3 has 13 amino acids. This CDR3 is CSVELGLKTEAFF. The DNA for the CDR3 is TGCAGCGTTGAACTGGGATTGAAGACTGAAGCTTTCTTT.

This clonotype was counted only a few times. The CDR3 nucleotides are TGTGCCAGCAGCTTTTGGGAAATCGGGGAGCTGTTTTTT. Translation gives CASSFWEIGELFF. V is TRBV7-8 and J is TRBJ2-2; D not resolved. The germline V gene has CDR1 SGHVS and CDR2 FQNEAQ. Trimming took 3 bases from V and 7 from J, leaving 9 bases between them. CDR3 size: 13 residues.

This clonotype was observed a few times. This rearrangement joins TRBV19 to TRBJ2-7; 9 bases line up with TRBD2. The CDR3 is 13 residues long. Per the germline V gene, CDR1 is LNHDA and CDR2 is SQIVND (reference sequence). The ends lost 4 bases at V and 7 bases at J; junction bases unmatched: 5. The CDR3 DNA reads TGTGCCAGTAGTAGACTAGCGGCGGGGGAGCAGTACTTC. Translated: CASSRLAAGEQYF.